This TCR beta chain was identified in a study of Ad26.COV2.S vaccination and SARS-CoV-2 variants. Treatment given: over 15 received Ad26.COV2.S at low or high dose, single or two shots; roughly five received placebo; per-sample allocation not given. Sample collection was performed on day 63 after the first vaccine or placebo injection. Study-wide findings and caveats: While placebo recipients had lower spike-specific TCR breadth, vaccine recipients had more.

The data were produced by immunoSEQ multiplex PCR, yet TCRdb's version contains in-frame clones alone and is incomplete. This sample yields fewer than 500,000 clones, of which roughly 90% are seen a single time; 12% belongs to the top ten. The CDR3 has 13 residues. V gave up 2 bases and J gave up 0 bases, with 7 bases separating them. Germline V lookup: CDR1 GTSNPN, CDR2 SVGIG (reference sequence). As concerns this clone: The target antigen is unknown.

The J gene is TRBJ1-1, the V gene TRBV30; no clear D. The starting material was peripheral blood, obtained in a trial of Ad26.COV2.S vaccine versus placebo. This sequence originates from a person aged 18-60 years who received the Ad26.COV2.S COVID-19 vaccine or a placebo. The CDR3: CAWSFVVNTEAFF. The CDR3 nucleotides read TGTGCCTGGAGTTTTGTAGTGAACACTGAAGCTTTCTTT.